This T cell receptor (beta chain) derives from a study of T cell responses to AZD1222 COVID-19 vaccine. Findings and caveats of the study: A reported finding is that nearly half of spike-specific TCRs target unmutated variant regions. The CD4 TCRs associated with vaccination extended across spike and predominated at 160-218 and 743-854.

The CDR3 totals 15 residues. Germline V gives CDR1 MGHRA, CDR2 YSYEKL. Losses at the gene ends were 4 bases for V and 8 bases for J; bases not matched to a gene: 7. Details on this clone: Its antigen is as yet unknown.

The protocol was immunoSEQ multiplex PCR, while the TCRdb copy is restricted to in-frame clones and leaves out a portion. The sample includes about 100,000 clones, about 86% seen only once; the top ten take about 3%. This TCR derives from an adult in good health. J is TRBJ2-1 and V is TRBV4-1, with 11 bases matching TRBD2. Sequenced material: peripheral blood, taken on day 0 of AZD1222 vaccination. CDR3 sequence reads: CASSRSGGAGDEQFF. The CDR3, as DNA: TGCGCCAGCAGCCGTAGCGGGGGGGCCGGGGATGAGCAGTTCTTC.